The 4 T cell receptor beta chains in this list originate from one sample, sequenced in a study of T cell repertoires in cytomegalovirus infection. These receptors are not linked to any known antigen. TCRdb itself ran the reads through MiXCR, one entry per CDR3 protein. This sample yields some 800,000 distinct CDR3 sequences, of which just under 30% are seen a single time; around 13% belongs to the top ten. Sequenced material: cultured CD8+ T cells from PBMCs, taken from culture after CMV antigen stimulation. These receptors came from a human donor in good health (CMV status not recorded). Some clones in this sample may be carry-over from other donors' samples.

This clonotype has more than one count but fewer than ten. CDR3 sequence (DNA): TGTGCCAGCACCCTCTTGGTGGAAAGCACAGATACGCAGTATTTT. Translating it yields CASTLLVESTDTQYF. V usage is TRBV7-9 and J usage is TRBJ2-3; D is unresolved. The CDR3 extends over 15 amino acids. V lost 7 bases and J lost 0, with 14 bases in between. In germline, CDR1 is SEHNR, CDR2 FQNEAQ (reference sequence).

The chain employs TRBV11-3 and TRBJ2-3, with D tentatively TRBD1 or TRBD2 (6 bases each). Germline V CDR1 and CDR2: SGHNT, YENEEA. This CDR3 comprises 18 residues. The V and J ends lost 3 bases and 1 base respectively, with 20 bases between them. The CDR3 region is CASSFEEVTGAGTDTQYF. The CDR3 region has the DNA TGTGCCAGCAGCTTTGAAGAGGTCACGGGGGCGGGCACAGATACGCAGTATTTT.

This clonotype has only a few counts. The chain has TRBV7-2 and TRBJ2-1, with 10 bases matching TRBD2. Trimming removed 1 base from V and 0 bases from J; junction bases left unmatched: 6. CDR3 length equals 18 residues. CDR1 SGHTA and CDR2 FQGNSA come from the germline V gene. CDR3 nucleotide sequence: TGTGCCAGCAGCTTAGGGGCTAGCGGGGGCCTCTCCTACAATGAGCAGTTCTTC. It codes for CASSLGASGGLSYNEQFF.

This clonotype was found a few times. This chain links TRBV9 with TRBJ2-1; 12 bases align to TRBD2. The CDR3 contains 15 residues. V lost 1 base and J lost 7; bases outside the gene matches: 3. Germline V gene data show CDR1 as SGDLS and CDR2 as YYNGEE. The CDR3 coding sequence is TGTGCCAGCAGCGTACTAGCGGGGGGGCTTAATGAGCAGTTCTTC. The encoded protein is CASSVLAGGLNEQFF.